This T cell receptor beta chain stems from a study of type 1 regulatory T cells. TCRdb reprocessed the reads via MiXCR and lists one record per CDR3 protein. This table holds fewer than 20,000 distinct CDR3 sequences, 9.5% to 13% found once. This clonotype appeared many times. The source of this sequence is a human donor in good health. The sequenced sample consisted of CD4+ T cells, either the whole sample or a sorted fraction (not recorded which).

CDR3 residues: CSARSPGPGAFF. The CDR3 DNA sequence: TGCAGTGCTAGATCCCCGGGTCCTGGGGCTTTCTTT. The chain couples TRBV20-1 to TRBJ1-1; D unclear. V shed 2 bases and J shed 11 bases, with 15 bases lying between them. Germline-derived CDR1 and CDR2 are DFQATT and SNEGSKA (reference sequence). The CDR3 covers 12 residues.